Listed here are 14 T cell receptor beta chains from one sample, sequenced in a study of T cells in Graves' hyperthyroidism and ophthalmopathy. Amplification of TCR beta CDR3 regions was performed using RNA transcripts as template. First-round RT-PCR of the TCR CDR3 relied on the HTBI primer set. TCRdb reprocessed the multiplex PCR reads with MiXCR, giving one entry per CDR3 protein. The table records approximately 600,000 distinct CDR3 sequences, about 15% of them present only once. Sequencing input: blood. The receptors stem from a woman between 40 and 50 years old with Graves' ophthalmopathy.

This clonotype has ten or more counts. This chain uses TRBV28 with TRBJ2-7; D is possibly TRBD2 (6 bases). Germline V gene sequence: CDR1 MDHEN, CDR2 SYDVKM. V lost 1 base, J lost 7 bases, and 14 bases lay in between. The CDR3 consists of 14 residues. The CDR3 sequence is CASSLYGRDGEQYF. The CDR3 DNA is TGTGCCAGCAGTTTATACGGGCGGGACGGTGAGCAGTACTTC.

This clonotype occurred many times. This chain links TRBV10-3 with TRBJ1-2, with TRBD1 as a possible D gene (6 bases). The length of the CDR3 is 14 residues. Trimming removed 9 bases at V and 4 bases at J, with 18 bases between. CDR1 and CDR2 (germline): ENHRY, SYGVKD. In nucleotides, the CDR3 is TGTGCCATTTTAACAACTCTAGGGGGCTATGGCTACACCTTC. Translating it yields CAILTTLGGYGYTF.

Many counts were recorded for this clonotype. The chain couples TRBV6-1 to TRBJ1-1; D gene ambiguous. CDR1 MNHNS and CDR2 SASEGT come from the germline V gene. This CDR3 is built from 14 residues. Between the trimmed V and J ends, which lost 8 bases and 1 base, there was a span of 14 bases. CDR3 amino acids: CASVGWEANTEAFF. In DNA form, the CDR3 reads TGTGCCAGCGTAGGTTGGGAGGCGAACACTGAAGCTTTCTTT.

This clonotype was seen ten or more times. This chain links TRBV19 with TRBJ2-5; possibly TRBD1 or TRBD2 for D (6 bases each). This CDR3 region has 14 residues. V lost 7 bases and J lost 2, with 14 bases in between. Germline CDR1 LNHDA, CDR2 SQIVND (reference sequence). The CDR3 spells CASKKEGEQETQYF. The CDR3 bases are TGTGCCAGTAAGAAGGAGGGGGAACAAGAGACCCAGTACTTC.

There are many counts of this clonotype. The gene calls are TRBV28 and TRBJ2-7; unclear D gene. Trimming took 10 bases from V and 4 from J, leaving 8 bases between them. Per the germline V gene, CDR1 is MDHEN and CDR2 is SYDVKM. The CDR3 totals 10 residues. In DNA, the CDR3 is TGTGCCACCTTCTCTTACGAGCAGTACTTC. This codes for CATFSYEQYF.

This clonotype has more than one count but fewer than ten. V is TRBV20-1 and J is TRBJ2-3; 7 bases are shared with TRBD2. V was clipped by 8 bases and J by 0 bases; unmatched bases: 8. CDR1 is DFQATT and CDR2 is SNEGSKA in the germline V gene (reference sequence). CDR3 length equals 14 residues. The CDR3: CSHSGPASTDTQYF. The DNA for the CDR3 is TGCAGTCATAGCGGGCCCGCTAGCACAGATACGCAGTATTTT.

This clonotype appeared many times. The chain recombines TRBV7-2 with TRBJ2-7; tentative D call: TRBD2 (6 bases). Trimming cost V 5 bases and J 4 bases, with 21 bases left between them. The CDR3 loop spans 16 amino acids. Germline lookup yields CDR1 SGHTA and CDR2 FQGNSA. In DNA, the CDR3 is TGTGCCAGCAGCCCGAACCCCCCGGGAGCCGAATACGAGCAGTACTTC. Amino acid sequence: CASSPNPPGAEYEQYF. The full variable domain, completed using reference TRBV7-2 and TRBJ2-7, is GAGVSQSPSNKVTEKGKDVELRCDPISGHTALYWYRQSLGQGLEFLIYFQGNSAPDKSGLPSDRFSAERTGGSVSTLTIQRTQQEDSAVYLCASSPNPPGAEYEQYFGPGTRLTVT.

The table lists this clonotype with many counts. The chain combines TRBV6-2 or TRBV6-3 with TRBJ1-5; the D gene is possibly TRBD1 (6 bases). The V and J ends lost 7 bases and 2 bases respectively, with 24 bases between them. This CDR3 comprises 18 residues. Germline V CDR1 and CDR2: MNHEY, SVGEGT. The CDR3 DNA reads as TGTGCCAGCACCCGGGGGCTCTCTTCGTGGCTCGGCAATCAGCCCCAGCATTTT. Its protein product is CASTRGLSSWLGNQPQHF.

This clonotype was counted ten times or more. CDR3 in amino acids: CASSPFLLYGYTF. The CDR3 region has the DNA TGTGCCAGTAGTCCTTTCTTGCTCTATGGCTACACCTTC. The chain joins TRBV19 to TRBJ1-2, with D hard to call. Germline assignment: CDR1 LNHDA and CDR2 SQIVND (reference sequence). V was cut by 5 bases and J by 4 bases, with 11 bases left in between. The CDR3 contains 13 residues.

Worth noting for this clonotype: A much larger clone sits a single nucleotide away, making a read error possible. This sequence joins TRBV7-9 and TRBJ2-7; 7 nucleotides line up with TRBD2. Germline lookup yields CDR1 SEHNR and CDR2 FQNEAQ (reference sequence). The CDR3 is 14 residues long. In DNA, the CDR3 is TGTGCCAGCAGCCCGGTGGTTAGCGGGCTCGAGCAGCACTTC. It yields the protein CASSPVVSGLEQHF.

Here the CDR3 DNA reads TGTGCCACCAGCAGAGTCGGGACAGGGGCTCCATACGAGCAGTACTTC. Its protein is CATSRVGTGAPYEQYF. The genes are TRBV15 and TRBJ2-7; 10 bases are a match to TRBD1. Trimming at V came to 1 base and at J to 4 bases, leaving 7 bases not matched to a gene. The CDR3 has 16 residues. Germline CDR1 reads LNHNV; CDR2 reads YYDKDF (reference sequence).

At least ten counts were recorded for this clonotype. The rearrangement joins TRBV7-2 to TRBJ1-1; possibly TRBD1 for D (5 bases). V dropped 3 bases and J dropped 8 bases, with 13 bases sitting between them. This CDR3 region has 13 residues. Germline lookup yields CDR1 SGHTA and CDR2 FQGNSA. The CDR3 is CASSFVVPGEAFF. The CDR3 nucleotides are TGTGCCAGCAGCTTCGTCGTCCCAGGGGAAGCTTTCTTT.

In nucleotides, the CDR3 is TGTGCCAGCAGCTCCAGATGGACAGGGGGTGAGACCCAGTACTTC. It translates to CASSSRWTGGETQYF. The chain combines TRBV7-8 with TRBJ2-5; 10 nucleotides match TRBD1. CDR1 is SGHVS and CDR2 is FQNEAQ in the germline V gene. The length of the CDR3 is 15 residues. V shed 4 bases and J 5 bases; nucleotides not matched to a gene: 7. The variable domain in full, with the rest retrieved from reference TRBV7-8 and TRBJ2-5, is GAGVSQSPRYKVAKRGQDVALRCDPISGHVSLFWYQQALGQGPEFLTYFQNEAQLDKSGLPSDRFFAERPEGSVSTLKIQRTQQEDSAVYLCASSSRWTGGETQYFGPGTRLLVL.

This clonotype was seen repeatedly, ten times or more. The genes are TRBV6-5 and TRBJ2-7; 8 bases agree with TRBD1. Germline values: CDR1 MNHEY, CDR2 SVGAGI. The CDR3 is 14 amino acids. The J segment lost 5 bases and the V segment lost 6 bases, leaving 9 bases of the junction unmatched. Here the CDR3 reads CASRPQRTGNEQYF. CDR3 DNA: TGTGCCAGCAGACCCCAAAGGACAGGGAACGAGCAGTACTTC.